This T cell receptor beta chain was captured in a study of response to subunit inactivated influenza vaccine. TCRdb passed the RT-PCR reads through MiXCR, listing each CDR3 protein once. The sample holds about 570,000 distinct CDR3 sequences; around 11% are singletons and the top ten take about 11%. The V gene's germline CDR1 is GTSNPN and CDR2 SVGIG (reference sequence). CDR3 length: 15 residues. The V gene lost 5 bases and the J gene lost 2 bases, with 13 bases spanning the gap. These records were also assigned to another study, of T cells expressing NK-cell markers. That work adds: cDNA encoding TCR beta was synthesized via 5'RACE template switching incorporating UMIs.

This sequence joins TRBV30 and TRBJ2-6; D perhaps matches TRBD1 (6 bases). The TCR comes from a man aged 50 to 59 who received an inactivated influenza vaccine. The sequencing used PBMCs from blood, collected on the day of vaccination. The CDR3 sequence is CAWVTGNPGANVLTF. The CDR3 nucleotides are TGTGCCTGGGTAACAGGGAACCCTGGGGCCAACGTCCTGACTTTC.